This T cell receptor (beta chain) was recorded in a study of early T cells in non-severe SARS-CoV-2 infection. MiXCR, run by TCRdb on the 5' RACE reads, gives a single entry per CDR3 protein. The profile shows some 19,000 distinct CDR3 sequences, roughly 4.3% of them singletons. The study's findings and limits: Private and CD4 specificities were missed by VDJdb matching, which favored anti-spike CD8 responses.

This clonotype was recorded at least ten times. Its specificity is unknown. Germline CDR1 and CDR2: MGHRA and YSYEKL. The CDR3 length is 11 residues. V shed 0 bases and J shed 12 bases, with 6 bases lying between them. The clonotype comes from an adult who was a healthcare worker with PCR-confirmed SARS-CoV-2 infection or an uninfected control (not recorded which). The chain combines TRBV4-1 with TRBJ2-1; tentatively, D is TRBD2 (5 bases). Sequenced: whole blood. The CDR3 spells CASSQDEGQFF. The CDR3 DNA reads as TGCGCCAGCAGCCAAGACGAGGGGCAGTTCTTC.